The 30 T cell receptor beta chains reported below all come from one sample, sequenced in a study of blood T cell repertoires in COVID-19. Using immunoSEQ multiplex PCR, the repertoire was profiled, and TCRdb retains in-frame clones only, with some absent. Counted here are approximately 120,000 clones, 84% occurring once; the ten biggest clones make up roughly 7.9%. Material: peripheral blood. These receptors came from an elderly woman with active or convalescent COVID-19.

The chain employs TRBV28 and TRBJ2-3; 9 bases match TRBD1. Looked up from germline, CDR1 is MDHEN and CDR2 is SYDVKM. The CDR3 loop spans 16 amino acids. After removal of 10 bases from V and 6 bases from J, the junction contained 17 bases not matched to a gene. As DNA, the CDR3 is TGTGCCACCGTACCCCCGCCGGGACAGGGTTTCGATACGCAGTATTTT. Translation: CATVPPPGQGFDTQYF.

This chain links TRBV7-2 with TRBJ2-3; D unclear. V was pared by 7 bases and J by 0 bases, with 11 bases between. Germline lookup yields CDR1 SGHTA and CDR2 FQGNSA. CDR3 length: 14 amino acids. CDR3 region: CASIQSPSTDTQYF. CDR3 bases: TGTGCCAGCATACAGTCCCCTAGCACAGATACGCAGTATTTT. The complete variable domain, with remaining parts taken from reference TRBV7-2 and TRBJ2-3, reads GAGVSQSPSNKVTEKGKDVELRCDPISGHTALYWYRQSLGQGLEFLIYFQGNSAPDKSGLPSDRFSAERTGGSVSTLTIQRTQQEDSAVYLCASIQSPSTDTQYFGPGTRLTVL.

The chain uses TRBV7-9 and TRBJ1-1; tentatively, D is TRBD1 (6 bases). Germline V gene sequence: CDR1 SEHNR, CDR2 FQNEAQ (reference sequence). The CDR3 is 16 amino acids. The ends were cut back, 1 base at V and 0 bases at J, with 12 bases in the middle. CDR3 nucleotides: TGTGCCAGCAGCTTAGGGCAGGGGATAATGAACACTGAAGCTTTCTTT. Its translation is CASSLGQGIMNTEAFF.

The V call is TRBV11-2, the J call TRBJ1-3, with 10 bases matching TRBD1. This CDR3 spans 16 amino acids. With V trimmed by 4 bases and J by 4 bases, 7 bases remained unmatched. Per germline, CDR1 SGHAT and CDR2 FQNNGV. CDR3 bases: TGTGCCAGCAGCTCACGACCGGGACAGGGGGGAAACACCATATATTTT. Its protein product is CASSSRPGQGGNTIYF. The full variable domain, completed using reference TRBV11-2 and TRBJ1-3, is EAGVAQSPRYKIIEKRQSVAFWCNPISGHATLYWYQQILGQGPKLLIQFQNNGVVDDSQLPKDRFSAERLKGVDSTLKIQPAKLEDSAVYLCASSSRPGQGGNTIYFGEGSWLTVV.

The chain couples TRBV6-1 to TRBJ2-3, with 7 positions matching TRBD2. Trimming at V came to 1 base and at J to 2 bases, leaving 9 bases not matched to a gene. The length of the CDR3 is 17 residues. Per germline, CDR1 MNHNS and CDR2 SASEGT. Written as DNA, the CDR3 is TGTGCCAGCAGTGAAGGGTTGAGTAGCGGGTTCACAGATACGCAGTATTTT. As protein: CASSEGLSSGFTDTQYF.

This rearrangement joins TRBV5-1 to TRBJ2-7; TRBD2 matches 11 bases. The length of the CDR3 is 15 residues. J gave up 5 bases and V 2 bases, and 6 bases lay outside the gene matches. CDR1 is SGHRS, CDR2 YFSETQ, per germline. CDR3 sequence: CASSFTTSGIDEQYF. The CDR3 nucleotides are TGCGCCAGCAGCTTTACGACTAGCGGGATTGACGAGCAGTACTTC. The entire variable domain, with the rest obtained from reference TRBV5-1 and TRBJ2-7, is as follows: KAGVTQTPRYLIKTRGQQVTLSCSPISGHRSVSWYQQTPGQGLQFLFEYFSETQRNKGNFPGRFSGRQFSNSRSEMNVSTLELGDSALYLCASSFTTSGIDEQYFGPGTRLTVT.

The rearrangement links TRBV5-1 to TRBJ2-2; TRBD1 might be the D (6 bases). Trimming removed 2 bases at V and 0 bases at J, with 8 bases between. Germline V gene lookup returns CDR1 SGHRS and CDR2 YFSETQ. The CDR3 runs 15 residues. Here the CDR3 reads CASSFGQSNTGELFF. In DNA form, the CDR3 reads TGCGCCAGCAGCTTTGGACAGTCGAACACCGGGGAGCTGTTTTTT.

The gene calls are TRBV5-4 and TRBJ2-7; 11 bases match TRBD2. V dropped 1 base and J dropped 7; count of bases not matched to a gene: 7. CDR1 and CDR2 from the germline V gene are SGHNT and YYREEE (reference sequence). This CDR3 is 15 amino acids long. CDR3 amino acids: CASSLILAGVGEQYF. The CDR3 nucleotides read TGTGCCAGCAGCTTGATACTAGCGGGAGTTGGAGAGCAGTACTTC. The variable domain in full, completed from reference TRBV5-4 and TRBJ2-7, reads ETGVTQSPTHLIKTRGQQVTLRCSSQSGHNTVSWYQQALGQGPQFIFQYYREEENGRGNFPPRFSGLQFPNYSSELNVNALELDDSALYLCASSLILAGVGEQYFGPGTRLTVT.

This chain joins TRBV3-1 (or the pseudogene TRBV3-2) and TRBJ2-3; D not certain. Germline loops: CDR1 LGHDT, CDR2 YNNKEL (reference sequence). The V and J ends lost 1 base and 4 bases respectively, with 6 bases between them. The CDR3 runs 13 residues. CDR3: CASSQGGADTQYF. CDR3 coding DNA: TGTGCCAGCAGCCAAGGAGGTGCAGATACGCAGTATTTT.

This sequence joins TRBV19 and TRBJ1-4; D possibly corresponds to TRBD1 (5 bases). V dropped 2 bases and J dropped 5 bases, with 9 bases sitting between them. CDR3 size: 14 residues. Germline V gene data show CDR1 as LNHDA and CDR2 as SQIVND (reference sequence). DNA of the CDR3: TGTGCCAGTAGTATACGGCAGGGAAATGAAAAACTGTTTTTT. This codes for CASSIRQGNEKLFF.

This clone was seen more than once but under ten times. This rearrangement joins TRBV10-1 to TRBJ1-1, with 8 nucleotides matching TRBD1. The CDR3 runs 17 residues. Losses at the gene ends were 6 bases for V and 1 base for J; bases not matched to a gene: 13. CDR1 and CDR2 (germline): WNHNN, SYGVQD (reference sequence). The CDR3 sequence is CASSRDRCRTTNTEAFF. The CDR3 bases are TGCGCCAGCAGCCGGGACAGGTGTAGGACAACGAACACTGAAGCTTTCTTT.

The chain couples TRBV29-1 to TRBJ2-5; 11 bases are shared with TRBD2. The length of the CDR3 is 16 residues. The V gene end was trimmed by 7 bases and the J gene end by 4 bases; junction bases not matched to a gene: 14. Germline V gene data show CDR1 as SQVTM and CDR2 as ANQGSEA. The CDR3 here is CSASGTSGKTRETQYF. The CDR3 DNA reads as TGCAGCGCCTCCGGGACTAGCGGAAAAACTAGAGAGACCCAGTACTTC.

J is TRBJ1-2 and V is TRBV7-9, with 9 bases lining up with TRBD1. The germline V gene encodes CDR1 SEHNR and CDR2 FQNEAQ (reference sequence). After removal of 3 bases from V and 3 bases from J, the junction contained 8 bases not matched to a gene. This CDR3 contains 16 residues. The CDR3 loop reads CASSFSTGGWDYGYTF. CDR3 nucleotide sequence: TGTGCCAGCAGCTTTTCGACAGGGGGTTGGGACTATGGCTACACCTTC.

The chain links TRBV6-5 to TRBJ2-5; the D gene is possibly TRBD2 (5 bases). Trimming pared 0 bases from V and 5 bases from J, leaving 13 bases between. This CDR3 spans 15 amino acids. From germline, CDR1 is MNHEY and CDR2 SVGAGI. The CDR3 DNA reads TGTGCCAGCAGTTACTCGAGAGAGGAGGCGGAGACCCAGTACTTC. Its translation: CASSYSREEAETQYF.

The chain couples TRBV5-1 to TRBJ2-7; TRBD1 is a possible D gene (6 bases). Germline CDR1 is SGHRS and CDR2 is YFSETQ. The CDR3 runs 15 residues. The ends were cut back, 2 bases at V and 2 bases at J, with 14 bases in the middle. CDR3 sequence: CASSFGTSDTYEQYF. The DNA of the CDR3 is TGCGCCAGCAGCTTCGGGACAAGCGATACCTACGAGCAGTACTTC.

The chain joins TRBV3-1 (or the pseudogene TRBV3-2) to TRBJ1-2, with D possibly matching TRBD1 (6 bases). CDR3 size: 13 residues. Germline loops: CDR1 LGHDT, CDR2 YNNKEL (reference sequence). Trimming removed 2 bases at V and 4 bases at J, with 8 bases between. CDR3: CASSQTGTYGYTF. The CDR3 nucleotides read TGTGCCAGCAGCCAAACAGGGACCTATGGCTACACCTTC.

The chain employs TRBV9 and TRBJ2-5; TRBD2 might be the D (5 bases). CDR1 is SGDLS and CDR2 is YYNGEE in the germline V gene. The CDR3 is 13 residues long. V gave up 4 bases and J gave up 2 bases, with 9 bases separating them. CDR3 region: CASSRRGQETQYF. CDR3 sequence (DNA): TGTGCCAGCAGCAGACGGGGACAAGAGACCCAGTACTTC.

CDR3 sequence (DNA): TGTGCCAGCAGCTTATCTCGGACAGGTCGCAATCAGCCCCAGCATTTT. It translates to CASSLSRTGRNQPQHF. This chain uses TRBV7-8 with TRBJ1-5; the match to TRBD1 covers 7 bases. The CDR3 contains 16 residues. The V and J ends lost 2 bases and 2 bases, in that order; junction bases with no gene match: 6. Per germline, CDR1 SGHVS and CDR2 FQNEAQ.

The chain joins TRBV5-1 to TRBJ2-5; 7 bases align to TRBD2. Germline-derived CDR1 and CDR2 are SGHRS and YFSETQ. This CDR3 has 16 residues. Trimming took 0 bases from V and 2 from J; bases not matched to a gene: 7. The CDR3 spells CASSLGPAGKQETQYF. CDR3 nucleotides: TGCGCCAGCAGCTTGGGGCCAGCGGGAAAGCAAGAGACCCAGTACTTC.

This clone was detected a few times. The rearrangement uses TRBV14 and TRBJ2-7; 11 positions agree with TRBD2. The trim removed 4 bases at V and 5 bases at J, leaving 7 bases unmatched. Germline V gene data show CDR1 as SGHDN and CDR2 as FVKESK. This CDR3 has 15 residues. For the CDR3, the DNA is TGTGCCAGCAGCCGAGGACTAGCGGGCGTCCACGAGCAGTACTTC. Amino acids: CASSRGLAGVHEQYF.

CDR3 in DNA: TGTGCCAGCAGCCTGACAGGGGGTGGGACTGAAGCTTTCTTT. This sequence encodes CASSLTGGGTEAFF. V and J are TRBV14 and TRBJ1-1; 9 bases fit TRBD1. Trimming removed 4 bases from V and 5 bases from J; junction bases left unmatched: 5. CDR1 is SGHDN and CDR2 is FVKESK in the germline V gene. This CDR3 has 14 residues.

The chain combines TRBV18 with TRBJ2-4; a possible D gene is TRBD2 (6 bases). Germline loops: CDR1 KGHSH, CDR2 LQKENI. The V gene lost 0 bases and the J gene lost 8 bases, with 14 bases spanning the gap. The CDR3 contains 15 residues. CDR3 residues: CASSPPSRGKDIQYF. CDR3 bases: TGTGCCAGCTCACCACCGTCTCGCGGGAAAGACATTCAGTACTTC.

The J gene is TRBJ1-6, the V gene TRBV2; 7 bases align to TRBD1. The CDR3 runs 13 residues. With 7 bases clipped from V and 10 bases from J, the junction kept 7 bases outside the gene matches. Germline CDR1 is SNHLY and CDR2 is FYNNEI. CDR3 DNA: TGTGCCAGCAAAGACAGGGAAGGCTCACCCCTCCACTTT. Amino acids: CASKDREGSPLHF.

The chain links TRBV28 to TRBJ1-5, with a possible D match to TRBD1 (5 bases). Germline CDR1 is MDHEN and CDR2 is SYDVKM. V was shortened by 5 bases and J by 4 bases, with 12 bases between the two germline ends. The CDR3 consists of 14 residues. CDR3 coding DNA: TGTGCCAGCAGTCAGGGTGGGACTAATCAGCCCCAGCATTTT. Protein sequence: CASSQGGTNQPQHF.

The chain links TRBV3-1 (or the pseudogene TRBV3-2) to TRBJ2-7; TRBD1 matches at 8 bases. Germline CDR1 and CDR2: LGHDT and YNNKEL (reference sequence). J was trimmed by 3 bases and V by 3 bases; bases with no gene match: 7. This CDR3 comprises 15 residues. The CDR3 sequence is CASSHGQGKYYEQYF. In DNA form, the CDR3 reads TGTGCCAGCAGCCACGGACAGGGAAAATACTACGAGCAGTACTTC.

This rearrangement joins TRBV5-1 to TRBJ2-5; no clear D. The CDR3 is 13 amino acids. The germline V gene encodes CDR1 SGHRS and CDR2 YFSETQ. V was shortened by 3 bases and J by 5 bases, with 11 bases between the two germline ends. This CDR3 is CASSSPGAETQYF. Written as DNA, the CDR3 is TGCGCCAGCAGCTCCCCAGGTGCGGAGACCCAGTACTTC. Together with reference TRBV5-1 and TRBJ2-5, the CDR3 gives the full variable domain: KAGVTQTPRYLIKTRGQQVTLSCSPISGHRSVSWYQQTPGQGLQFLFEYFSETQRNKGNFPGRFSGRQFSNSRSEMNVSTLELGDSALYLCASSSPGAETQYFGPGTRLLVL.

The chain has TRBV28 and TRBJ2-7; TRBD1 agrees at 7 bases. The V segment lost 5 bases and the J segment 0 bases; nucleotides outside the gene matches: 10. CDR3 length: 16 amino acids. From germline, CDR1 is MDHEN and CDR2 SYDVKM. The CDR3: CASSDRQGPLSYEQYF. As DNA, the CDR3 is TGTGCCAGCAGTGATAGACAGGGACCCCTCTCCTACGAGCAGTACTTC.

CDR3 nucleotide sequence: TGTGCCAGCAGCGTAGGGGTCAGGGGCTCTAATGAAAAACTGTTTTTT. This sequence encodes CASSVGVRGSNEKLFF. The chain carries TRBV9 and TRBJ1-4; D is perhaps TRBD1 (6 bases). Germline V lookup: CDR1 SGDLS, CDR2 YYNGEE. Between the trimmed V and J ends, which lost 0 bases and 3 bases, there was a span of 12 bases. The CDR3 is made up of 16 amino acids.

The chain is built from TRBV14 and TRBJ2-7; TRBD1 is a possible D gene (5 bases). Germline CDR1 is SGHDN and CDR2 is FVKESK. The CDR3 covers 11 residues. V lost 4 bases and J 9 bases, leaving 10 bases between the germline ends. In DNA form, the CDR3 reads TGTGCCAGCAGCCTAGGGGATTGGCAGTACTTC. Protein sequence: CASSLGDWQYF. Together with reference TRBV14 and TRBJ2-7, the CDR3 gives the full variable domain: EAGVTQFPSHSVIEKGQTVTLRCDPISGHDNLYWYRRVMGKEIKFLLHFVKESKQDESGMPNNRFLAERTGGTYSTLKVQPAELEDSGVYFCASSLGDWQYFGPGTRLTVT.

J is TRBJ2-7 and V is TRBV10-3, with 9 positions matching TRBD1. This CDR3 contains 17 residues. Germline CDR1 is ENHRY and CDR2 is SYGVKD. V shed 5 bases, J shed 3 bases, and the junction held 14 bases outside the gene matches. The CDR3 DNA follows: TGTGCCATCAGTCAAACTAAACCAGGACAGGGGAGCTACGAGCAGTACTTC. It is translated as CAISQTKPGQGSYEQYF.